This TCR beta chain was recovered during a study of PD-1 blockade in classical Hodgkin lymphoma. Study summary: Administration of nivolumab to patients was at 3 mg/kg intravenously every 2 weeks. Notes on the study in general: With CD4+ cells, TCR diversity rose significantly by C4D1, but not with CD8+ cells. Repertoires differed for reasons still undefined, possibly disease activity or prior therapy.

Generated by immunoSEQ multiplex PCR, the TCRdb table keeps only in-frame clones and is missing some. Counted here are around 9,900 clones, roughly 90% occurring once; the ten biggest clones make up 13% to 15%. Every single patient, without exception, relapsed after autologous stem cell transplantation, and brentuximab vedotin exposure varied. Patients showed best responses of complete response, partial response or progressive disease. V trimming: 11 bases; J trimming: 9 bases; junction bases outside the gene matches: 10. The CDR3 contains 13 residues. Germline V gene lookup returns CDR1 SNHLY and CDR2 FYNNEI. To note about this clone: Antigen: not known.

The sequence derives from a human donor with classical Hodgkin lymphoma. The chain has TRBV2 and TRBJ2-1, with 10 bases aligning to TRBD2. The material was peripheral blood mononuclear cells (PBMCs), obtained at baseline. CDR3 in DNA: TGTGCCGCAGTCCCTAGCGGGAGTGTTGAGCAGTTCTTC. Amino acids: CAAVPSGSVEQFF. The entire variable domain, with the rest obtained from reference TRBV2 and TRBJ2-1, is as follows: EPEVTQTPSHQVTQMGQEVILRCVPISNHLYFYWYRQILGQKVEFLVSFYNNEISEKSEIFDDQFSVERPDGSNFTLKIRSTKLEDSAMYFCAAVPSGSVEQFFGPGTRLTVL.